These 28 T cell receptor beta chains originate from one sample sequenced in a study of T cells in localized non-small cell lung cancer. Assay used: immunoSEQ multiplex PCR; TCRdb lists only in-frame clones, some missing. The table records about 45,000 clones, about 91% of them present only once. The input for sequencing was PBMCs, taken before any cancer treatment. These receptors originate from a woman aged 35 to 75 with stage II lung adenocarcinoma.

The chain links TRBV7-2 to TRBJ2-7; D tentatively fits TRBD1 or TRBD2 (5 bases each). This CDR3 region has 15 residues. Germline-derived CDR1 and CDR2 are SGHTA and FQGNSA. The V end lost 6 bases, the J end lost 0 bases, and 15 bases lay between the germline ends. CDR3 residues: CASSSGTAYSYEQYF. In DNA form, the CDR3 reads TGTGCCAGCAGTTCCGGGACGGCCTACTCCTACGAGCAGTACTTC.

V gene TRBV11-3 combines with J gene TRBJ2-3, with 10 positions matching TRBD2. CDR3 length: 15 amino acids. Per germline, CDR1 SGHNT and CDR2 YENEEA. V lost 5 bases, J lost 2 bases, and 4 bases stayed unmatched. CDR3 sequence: CASSMTSGLTDTQYF. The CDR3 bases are TGTGCCAGCAGCATGACTAGCGGGCTCACAGATACGCAGTATTTT.

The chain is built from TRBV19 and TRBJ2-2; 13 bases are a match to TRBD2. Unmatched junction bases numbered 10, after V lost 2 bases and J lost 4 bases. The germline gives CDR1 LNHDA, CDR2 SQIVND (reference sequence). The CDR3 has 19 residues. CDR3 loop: CASSIRGLAGILGTGELFF. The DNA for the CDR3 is TGTGCCAGTAGTATAAGGGGACTAGCGGGAATTTTGGGCACCGGGGAGCTGTTTTTT.

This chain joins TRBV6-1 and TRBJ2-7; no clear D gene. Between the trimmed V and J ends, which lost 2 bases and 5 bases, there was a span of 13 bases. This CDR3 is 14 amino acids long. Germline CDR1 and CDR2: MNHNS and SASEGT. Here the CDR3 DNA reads TGTGCCAGCAGTGAAACCTGGGTAACGAACGAGCAGTACTTC. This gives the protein CASSETWVTNEQYF.

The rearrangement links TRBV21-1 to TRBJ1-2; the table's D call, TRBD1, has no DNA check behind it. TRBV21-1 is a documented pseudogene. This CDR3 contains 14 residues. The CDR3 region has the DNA TGTGCCAGCAGCAAAGTTCCAGGGTGGAATGGCTACACCTTC. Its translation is CASSKVPGWNGYTF.

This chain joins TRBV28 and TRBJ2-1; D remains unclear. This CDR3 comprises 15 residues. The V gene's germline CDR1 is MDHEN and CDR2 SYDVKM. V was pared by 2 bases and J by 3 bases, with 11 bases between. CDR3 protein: CASSLRPSGYNEQFF. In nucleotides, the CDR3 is TGTGCCAGCAGTTTAAGACCGTCAGGCTACAATGAGCAGTTCTTC. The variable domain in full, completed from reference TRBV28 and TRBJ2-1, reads DVKVTQSSRYLVKRTGEKVFLECVQDMDHENMFWYRQDPGLGLRLIYFSYDVKMKEKGDIPEGYSVSREKKERFSLILESASTNQTSMYLCASSLRPSGYNEQFFGPGTRLTVL.

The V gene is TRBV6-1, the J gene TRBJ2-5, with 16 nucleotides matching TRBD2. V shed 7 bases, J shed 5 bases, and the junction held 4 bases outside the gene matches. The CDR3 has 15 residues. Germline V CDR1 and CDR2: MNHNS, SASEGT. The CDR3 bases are TGTGCCAGCACCGCGGGACTAGCGGGAGGGGAGACCCAGTACTTC. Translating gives CASTAGLAGGETQYF.

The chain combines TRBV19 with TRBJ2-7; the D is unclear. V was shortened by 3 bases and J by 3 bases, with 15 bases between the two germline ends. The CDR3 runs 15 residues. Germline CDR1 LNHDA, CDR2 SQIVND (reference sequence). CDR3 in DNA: TGTGCCAGTAGTATTGCCCCCTGGGCGGACTACGAGCAGTACTTC. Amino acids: CASSIAPWADYEQYF.

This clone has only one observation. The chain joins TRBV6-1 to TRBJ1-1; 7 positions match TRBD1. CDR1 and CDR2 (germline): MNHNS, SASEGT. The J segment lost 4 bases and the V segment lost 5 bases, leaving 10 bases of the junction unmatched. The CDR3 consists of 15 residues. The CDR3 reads CASSIPRQGVTEAFF. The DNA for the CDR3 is TGTGCCAGCAGTATCCCCAGACAGGGCGTCACTGAAGCTTTCTTT.

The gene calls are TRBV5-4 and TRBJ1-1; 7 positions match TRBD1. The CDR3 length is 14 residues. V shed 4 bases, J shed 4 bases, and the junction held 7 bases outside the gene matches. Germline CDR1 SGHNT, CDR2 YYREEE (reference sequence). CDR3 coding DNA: TGTGCCAGCAGCGGAGGGGGCGGGGGCACTGAAGCTTTCTTT. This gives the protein CASSGGGGGTEAFF.

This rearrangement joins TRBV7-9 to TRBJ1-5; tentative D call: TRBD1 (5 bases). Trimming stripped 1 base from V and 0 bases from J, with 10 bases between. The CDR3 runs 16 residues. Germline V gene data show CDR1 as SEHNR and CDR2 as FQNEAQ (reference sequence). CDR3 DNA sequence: TGTGCCAGCAGCTTAGATACGGGGCATAGCAATCAGCCCCAGCATTTT. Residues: CASSLDTGHSNQPQHF.

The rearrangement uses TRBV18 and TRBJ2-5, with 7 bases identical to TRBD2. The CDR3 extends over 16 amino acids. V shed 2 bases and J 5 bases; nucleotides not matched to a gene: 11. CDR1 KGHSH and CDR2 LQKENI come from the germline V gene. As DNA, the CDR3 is TGTGCCAGCTCACCAATGTTGGCGGGAGCTAGGGAGACCCAGTACTTC. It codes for CASSPMLAGARETQYF.

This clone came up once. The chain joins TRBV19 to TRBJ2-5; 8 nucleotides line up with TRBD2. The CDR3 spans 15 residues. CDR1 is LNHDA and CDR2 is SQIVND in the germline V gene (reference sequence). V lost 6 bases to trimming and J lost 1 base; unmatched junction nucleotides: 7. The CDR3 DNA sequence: TGTGCCAGTAGAGATAGCGGGGATTTCCAAGAGACCCAGTACTTC. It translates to CASRDSGDFQETQYF.

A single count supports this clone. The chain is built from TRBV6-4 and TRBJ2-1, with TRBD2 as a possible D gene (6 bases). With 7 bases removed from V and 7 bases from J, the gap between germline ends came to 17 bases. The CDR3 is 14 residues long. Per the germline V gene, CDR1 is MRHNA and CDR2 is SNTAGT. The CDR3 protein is CASKGSGEENEQFF. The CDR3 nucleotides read TGTGCCAGCAAGGGTAGCGGAGAGGAGAATGAGCAGTTCTTC.

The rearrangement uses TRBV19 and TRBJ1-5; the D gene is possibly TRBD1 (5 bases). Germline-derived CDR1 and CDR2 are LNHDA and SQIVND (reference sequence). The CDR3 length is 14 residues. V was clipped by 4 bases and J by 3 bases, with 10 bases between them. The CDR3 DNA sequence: TGTGCCAGTAGTACTGAGACAGACAATCAGCCCCAGCATTTT. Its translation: CASSTETDNQPQHF. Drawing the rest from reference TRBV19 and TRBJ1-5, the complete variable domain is DGGITQSPKYLFRKEGQNVTLSCEQNLNHDAMYWYRQDPGQGLRLIYYSQIVNDFQKGDIAEGYSVSREKKESFPLTVTSAQKNPTAFYLCASSTETDNQPQHFGDGTRLSIL.

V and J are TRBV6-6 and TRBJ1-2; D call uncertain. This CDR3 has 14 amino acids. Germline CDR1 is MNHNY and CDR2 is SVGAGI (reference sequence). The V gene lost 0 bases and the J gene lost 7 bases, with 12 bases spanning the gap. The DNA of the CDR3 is TGTGCCAGCAGTTACTCAACACAGCAGGCTGGCTACACCTTC. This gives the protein CASSYSTQQAGYTF.

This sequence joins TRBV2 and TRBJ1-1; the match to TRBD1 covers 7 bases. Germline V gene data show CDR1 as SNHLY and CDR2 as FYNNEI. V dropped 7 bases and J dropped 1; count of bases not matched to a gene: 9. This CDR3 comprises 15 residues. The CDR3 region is CASIWDSLTNTEAFF. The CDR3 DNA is TGTGCCAGCATCTGGGACAGTCTAACGAACACTGAAGCTTTCTTT.

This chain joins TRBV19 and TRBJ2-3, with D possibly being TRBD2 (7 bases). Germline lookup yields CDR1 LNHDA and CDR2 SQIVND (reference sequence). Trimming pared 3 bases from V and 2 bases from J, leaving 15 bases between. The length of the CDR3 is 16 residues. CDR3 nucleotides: TGTGCCAGTAGTATGGTTGGGGGGGGCAACACAGATACGCAGTATTTT. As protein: CASSMVGGGNTDTQYF.

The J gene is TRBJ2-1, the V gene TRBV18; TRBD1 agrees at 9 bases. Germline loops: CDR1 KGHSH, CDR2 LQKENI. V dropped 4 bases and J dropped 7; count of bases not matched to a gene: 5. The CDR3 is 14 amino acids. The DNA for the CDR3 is TGTGCCAGCTCACGTCCGGACAGGGGAAATGAGCAGTTCTTC. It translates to CASSRPDRGNEQFF.

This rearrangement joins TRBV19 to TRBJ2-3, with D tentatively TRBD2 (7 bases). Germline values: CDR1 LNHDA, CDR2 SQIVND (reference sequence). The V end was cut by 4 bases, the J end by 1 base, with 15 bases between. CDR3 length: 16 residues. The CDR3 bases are TGTGCCAGTAGTAGAGGGAGGGGGTCAGGCACAGATACGCAGTATTTT. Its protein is CASSRGRGSGTDTQYF.

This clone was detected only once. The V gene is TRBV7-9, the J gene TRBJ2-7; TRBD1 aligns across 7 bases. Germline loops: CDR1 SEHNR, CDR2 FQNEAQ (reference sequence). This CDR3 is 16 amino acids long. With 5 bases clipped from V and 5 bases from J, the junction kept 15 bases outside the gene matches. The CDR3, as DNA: TGTGCCAGCAGCCCACTTCCCAAGAACAGGGGAAACGAGCAGTACTTC. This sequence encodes CASSPLPKNRGNEQYF.

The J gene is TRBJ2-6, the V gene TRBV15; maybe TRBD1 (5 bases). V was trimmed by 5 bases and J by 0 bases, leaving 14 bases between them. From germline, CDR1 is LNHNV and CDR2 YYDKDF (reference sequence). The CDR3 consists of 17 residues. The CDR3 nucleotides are TGTGCCACCAGCCATCCTGGGGCTTACTCTGGGGCCAACGTCCTGACTTTC. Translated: CATSHPGAYSGANVLTF.

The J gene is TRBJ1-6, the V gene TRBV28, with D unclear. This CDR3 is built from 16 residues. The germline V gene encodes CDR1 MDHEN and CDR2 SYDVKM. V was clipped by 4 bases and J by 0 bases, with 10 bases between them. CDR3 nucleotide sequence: TGTGCCAGCAGTTCGGAAGGGTACTCCTATAATTCACCCCTCCACTTT. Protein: CASSSEGYSYNSPLHF.

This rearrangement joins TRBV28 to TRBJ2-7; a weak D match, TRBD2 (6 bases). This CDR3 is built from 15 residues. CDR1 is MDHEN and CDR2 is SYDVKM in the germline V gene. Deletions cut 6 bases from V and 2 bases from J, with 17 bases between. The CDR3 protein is CASSSPGARAYEQYF. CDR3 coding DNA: TGTGCCAGCAGCTCGCCGGGAGCAAGGGCCTACGAGCAGTACTTC.

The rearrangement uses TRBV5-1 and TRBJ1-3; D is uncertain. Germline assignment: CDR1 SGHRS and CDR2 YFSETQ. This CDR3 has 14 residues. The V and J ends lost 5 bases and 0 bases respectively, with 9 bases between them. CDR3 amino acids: CASSFDNSGNTIYF. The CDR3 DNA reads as TGCGCCAGCAGTTTTGACAACTCTGGAAACACCATATATTTT.

The CDR3 region is CASSEGSYNEQFF. The CDR3 DNA is TGTGCCAGCAGTGAGGGGTCCTACAATGAGCAGTTCTTC. J is TRBJ2-1 and V is TRBV28; the D call may be TRBD1 or TRBD2 (5 bases each). This CDR3 is 13 amino acids long. Germline loops: CDR1 MDHEN, CDR2 SYDVKM. V lost 5 bases to trimming and J lost 1 base, with 6 bases between them. Drawing the rest from reference TRBV28 and TRBJ2-1, the complete variable domain is DVKVTQSSRYLVKRTGEKVFLECVQDMDHENMFWYRQDPGLGLRLIYFSYDVKMKEKGDIPEGYSVSREKKERFSLILESASTNQTSMYLCASSEGSYNEQFFGPGTRLTVL.

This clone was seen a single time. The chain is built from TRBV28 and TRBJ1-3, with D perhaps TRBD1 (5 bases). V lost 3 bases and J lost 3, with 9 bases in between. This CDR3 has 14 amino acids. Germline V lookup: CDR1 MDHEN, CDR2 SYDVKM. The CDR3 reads CASSFVGVGNTIYF. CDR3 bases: TGTGCCAGCAGTTTTGTAGGGGTTGGAAACACCATATATTTT.

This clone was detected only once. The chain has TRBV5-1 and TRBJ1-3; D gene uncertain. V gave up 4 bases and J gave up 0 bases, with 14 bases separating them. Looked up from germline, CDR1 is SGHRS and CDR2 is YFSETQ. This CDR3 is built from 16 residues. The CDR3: CASSLNSLDSGNTIYF. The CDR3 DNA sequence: TGCGCCAGCAGCCTCAACAGCCTCGACTCTGGAAACACCATATATTTT.